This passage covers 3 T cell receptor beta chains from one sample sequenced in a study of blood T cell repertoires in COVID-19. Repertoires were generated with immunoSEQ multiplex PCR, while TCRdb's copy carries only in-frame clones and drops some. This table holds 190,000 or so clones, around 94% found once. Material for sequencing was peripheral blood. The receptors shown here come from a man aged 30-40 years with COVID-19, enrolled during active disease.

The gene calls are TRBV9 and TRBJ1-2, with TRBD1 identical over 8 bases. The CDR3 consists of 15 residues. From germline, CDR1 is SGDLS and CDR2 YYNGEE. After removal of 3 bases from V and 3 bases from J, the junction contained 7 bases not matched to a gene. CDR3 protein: CASSDGQGGDYGYTF. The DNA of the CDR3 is TGTGCCAGCAGCGACGGACAGGGCGGCGACTATGGCTACACCTTC.

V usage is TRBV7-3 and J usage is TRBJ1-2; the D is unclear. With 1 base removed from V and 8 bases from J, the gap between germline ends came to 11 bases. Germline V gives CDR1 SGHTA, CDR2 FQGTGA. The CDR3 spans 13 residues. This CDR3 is CASSLNTGTGYTF. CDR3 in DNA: TGTGCCAGCAGCTTAAATACGGGAACAGGCTACACCTTC.

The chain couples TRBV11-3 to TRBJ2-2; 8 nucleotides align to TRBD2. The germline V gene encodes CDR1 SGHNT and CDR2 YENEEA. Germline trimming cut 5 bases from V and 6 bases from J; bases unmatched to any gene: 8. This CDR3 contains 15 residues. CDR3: CASSPGTGGAGELFF. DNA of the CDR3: TGTGCCAGCAGCCCCGGGACGGGGGGGGCCGGGGAGCTGTTTTTT.